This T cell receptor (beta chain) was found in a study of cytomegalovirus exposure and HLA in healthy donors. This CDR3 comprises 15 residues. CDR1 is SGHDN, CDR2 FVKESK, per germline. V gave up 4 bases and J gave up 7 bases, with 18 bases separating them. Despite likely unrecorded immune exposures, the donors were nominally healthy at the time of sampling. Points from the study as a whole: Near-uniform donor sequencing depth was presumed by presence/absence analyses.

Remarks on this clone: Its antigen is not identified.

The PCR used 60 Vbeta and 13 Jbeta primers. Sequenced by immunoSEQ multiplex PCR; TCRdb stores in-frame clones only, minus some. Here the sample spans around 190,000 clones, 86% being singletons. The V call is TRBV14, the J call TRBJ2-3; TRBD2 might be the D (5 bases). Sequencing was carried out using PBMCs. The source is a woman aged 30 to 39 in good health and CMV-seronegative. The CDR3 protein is CASSREGLFSNTQYF. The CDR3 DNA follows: TGTGCCAGCAGCCGCGAAGGACTTTTCTCAAATACGCAGTATTTT.